The entry that follows covers one T cell receptor (beta chain) sequence. Its antigen is unidentified. These data are taken from a study of CD8+ T cells in alopecia areata. Background on the study: Once tofacitinib had been taken for 6 to 18 months, 6 months off drug followed.

RNA, once extracted, was reverse transcribed into cDNA for use as the sequencing template. The repertoire was sequenced with immunoSEQ multiplex PCR; TCRdb's copy has only in-frame clones and lacks some. This table holds about 150,000 clones, about 89% found once. V lost 8 bases and J 4 bases, leaving 13 bases between the germline ends. Germline CDR1 and CDR2: SEHNR and FQNEAQ (reference sequence). There are 13 residues in the CDR3. Study results and caveats: Lesional scalp, especially alopecia totalis/universalis, showed higher clonality than normal scalp.

The sequence was obtained from a human donor with alopecia areata. The chain has TRBV7-9 and TRBJ2-3; D call uncertain. The sequencing used CD8+ T cells sorted from blood, collected at week 0. The CDR3 here is CASGLSFADTQYF. The CDR3 nucleotides are TGTGCCAGCGGTTTGTCGTTCGCAGATACGCAGTATTTT.